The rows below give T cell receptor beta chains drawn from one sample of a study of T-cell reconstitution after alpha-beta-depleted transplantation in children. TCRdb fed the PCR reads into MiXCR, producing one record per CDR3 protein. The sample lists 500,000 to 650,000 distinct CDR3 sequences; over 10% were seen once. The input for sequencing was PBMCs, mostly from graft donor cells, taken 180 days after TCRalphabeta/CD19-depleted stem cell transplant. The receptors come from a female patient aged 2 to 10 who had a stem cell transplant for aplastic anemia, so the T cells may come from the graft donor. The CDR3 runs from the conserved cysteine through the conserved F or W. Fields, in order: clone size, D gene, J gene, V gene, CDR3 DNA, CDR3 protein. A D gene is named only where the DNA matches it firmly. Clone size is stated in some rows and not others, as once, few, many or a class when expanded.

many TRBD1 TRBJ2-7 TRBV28 TGTGCCAGCAGCCAGACAGGGGTCATCTCGAACGAGCAGTACTTC CASSQTGVISNEQYF
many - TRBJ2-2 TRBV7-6 TGTGCCAGCAGCCCCCGACAGAGAGCGAACACCGGGGAGCTGTTTTTT CASSPRQRANTGELFF
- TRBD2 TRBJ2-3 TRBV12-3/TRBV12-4 TGTGCCAGCAGTGGACTAGCGGGGGCCACAGATACGCAGTATTTT CASSGLAGATDTQYF
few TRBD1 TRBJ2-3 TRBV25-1 TGTGCCAGCAGCCCGGACAGGGGAGGCCCAGATACGCAGTATTTT CASSPDRGGPDTQYF
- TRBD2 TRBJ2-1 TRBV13 TGTGCCAGCAGCTTAGGACGGACTAGCGGGAGGCATGAGCAGTTCTTC CASSLGRTSGRHEQFF
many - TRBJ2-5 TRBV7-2 TGTGCCAGCAGCTTTCATGGGAGCCTTCAAGAGACCCAGTACTTC CASSFHGSLQETQYF
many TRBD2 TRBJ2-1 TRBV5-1 TGCGCCAGCAGCGGGGTGGCTAGCGGGAGGCGGGAGCAGTTCTTC CASSGVASGRREQFF
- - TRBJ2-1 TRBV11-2 TGTGCCAGCAGCTTAGAGAACTACAATGAGCAGTTCTTC CASSLENYNEQFF
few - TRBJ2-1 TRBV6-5 TGTGCCAGCAGTTACTCCCGCCTAGCGCGTAACAATGAGCAGTTCTTC CASSYSRLARNNEQFF
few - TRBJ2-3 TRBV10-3 TGTGCCATCAGAGGGATGGATACGCAGTATTTT CAIRGMDTQYF
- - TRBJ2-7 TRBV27 TGTGCCAGTAGCCTTAGGAGTGCCCACGAGCAGTACTTC CASSLRSAHEQYF
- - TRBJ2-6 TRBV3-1 TGTGCCAGCTGCCAAGAATCTACCAGCTCTGGGGCCAACGTCCTGACTTTC CASCQESTSSGANVLTF
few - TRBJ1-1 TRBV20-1 TGCAGTGCTAAGGTGCTCGCGGGGGTTCGCACTGAAGCTTTCTTT CSAKVLAGVRTEAFF
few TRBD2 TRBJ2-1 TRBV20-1 TGCAGTGCTAGAGAGGGACTAGTTCGCCATGAGCAGTTCTTC CSAREGLVRHEQFF